Shown below are 4 T cell receptor beta chains from a single sample sequenced in a study of cytomegalovirus exposure and HLA in healthy donors. The primer mix had 60 Vbeta and 13 Jbeta primers. Some clones are missing from TCRdb's copy, which holds only in-frame ones; the method was immunoSEQ multiplex PCR. The data hold some 98,000 clones, with 81% observed a single time. Sequences were obtained from PBMCs. These receptors originate from a man aged 40-55 years in good health and CMV-seronegative.

The chain has TRBV5-1 and TRBJ2-5, with TRBD2 identical over 10 bases. The trim removed 4 bases at V and 5 bases at J, leaving 8 bases unmatched. The CDR3 sequence is 15 residues long. Germline V gene sequence: CDR1 SGHRS, CDR2 YFSETQ. CDR3 in DNA: TGCGCCAGCAGCAACGCAGGACTAGCGGAGGAGACCCAGTACTTC. It specifies CASSNAGLAEETQYF.

This clone has a handful of counts. This sample includes further DNA sequences coding for the same CDR3. The chain is built from TRBV2 and TRBJ1-2; D not resolved. Germline lookup yields CDR1 SNHLY and CDR2 FYNNEI. This CDR3 has 12 residues. Trimming pared 4 bases from V and 4 bases from J, leaving 7 bases between. The CDR3 sequence: CASSGVGYGYTF. The DNA for the CDR3 is TGTGCCAGCAGTGGAGTTGGCTATGGCTACACCTTC.

This clone came up a few times. This chain links TRBV7-6 with TRBJ1-2; TRBD1 is a possible D gene (5 bases). Germline CDR1 and CDR2: SGHVS and FNYEAQ. This CDR3 is 14 amino acids long. The germline V and J ends were trimmed by 0 bases and 8 bases, with 13 bases remaining between them. CDR3 nucleotide sequence: TGTGCCAGCAGCTTAGCGCGGGGGGATTCCGGCTACACCTTC. It codes for CASSLARGDSGYTF.

This clone was seen more than once but under ten times. V is TRBV5-1 and J is TRBJ1-2; TRBD1 agrees at 9 bases. Trimming at V came to 2 bases and at J to 6 bases, leaving 5 bases not matched to a gene. Germline CDR1 and CDR2: SGHRS and YFSETQ. This CDR3 region has 14 residues. CDR3 sequence reads: CASSFTGGDDGYTF. The CDR3 DNA reads as TGCGCCAGCAGCTTCACAGGGGGCGACGATGGCTACACCTTC.